The source of this TCR beta chain is a study of control samples from healthy donors and cancer patients. This clone came up once. Produced via immunoSEQ multiplex PCR; TCRdb's table is partial and in-frame only. The data contain 120,000 or so clones, around 94% of them singletons. The V gene end was trimmed by 7 bases and the J gene end by 10 bases; junction bases not matched to a gene: 14. This CDR3 is 14 amino acids long. Germline V lookup: CDR1 SQVTM, CDR2 ANQGSEA. V gene TRBV29-1 combines with J gene TRBJ2-1; TRBD1 matches at 9 bases. Specimen: PBMCs. The receptor was derived from an older man with head and neck cancer. CDR3: CSAGQGMSVSEQFF. The DNA of the CDR3 is TGCAGCGCCGGACAGGGGATGTCGGTCAGCGAGCAGTTCTTC.